A single sample gave rise to the 26 T cell receptor beta chains below, sequenced in a study of shared clonotypes between healthy human individuals. The method was immunoSEQ multiplex PCR; TCRdb's version includes in-frame clones alone and lacks a portion of them. The repertoire holds a few million clones, with roughly 90% as singletons. Sample: naive CD4+ T cells from PBMCs. As to subset: CD45RA+ positively selected. Receptors originate from a man aged 18 to 30 in good health. Some clones in this sample may be carry-over from other donors' samples.

Notes on this clone: Other nucleotide sequences from this sample produce the same CDR3. The chain has TRBV5-1 and TRBJ2-3; 7 positions agree with TRBD2. CDR1 is SGHRS and CDR2 is YFSETQ in the germline V gene. V shed 0 bases, J shed 4 bases, and the junction held 2 bases outside the gene matches. This CDR3 has 14 residues. The CDR3 DNA follows: TGCGCCAGCAGCTTGGGACTAGCTTCAGATACGCAGTATTTT. Its protein is CASSLGLASDTQYF.

J is TRBJ1-2 and V is TRBV6-1; TRBD1 is a possible D gene (6 bases). Germline V gene data show CDR1 as MNHNS and CDR2 as SASEGT. This CDR3 has 15 amino acids. The V gene lost 1 base and the J gene lost 4 bases, with 13 bases spanning the gap. The CDR3 DNA is TGTGCCAGCAGTGAAGGTTACAGGGCCTTCTATGGCTACACCTTC. Translation gives CASSEGYRAFYGYTF.

Notes on this clone: Other DNA sequences in this sample translate to the same CDR3. The rearrangement links TRBV2 to TRBJ2-7; 11 bases fit TRBD2. From germline, CDR1 is SNHLY and CDR2 FYNNEI. V trimming: 6 bases; J trimming: 2 bases; junction bases outside the gene matches: 6. This CDR3 has 15 residues. The CDR3 reads CASRDRLAGTYEQYF. DNA for the CDR3: TGTGCCAGCAGGGATCGACTAGCGGGGACCTACGAGCAGTACTTC.

The chain employs TRBV10-3 and TRBJ2-5; 9 nucleotides match TRBD2. This CDR3 region has 15 residues. The V and J ends lost 6 bases and 4 bases, in that order; junction bases with no gene match: 9. Germline-derived CDR1 and CDR2 are ENHRY and SYGVKD. CDR3 sequence: CAISRGAGGGETQYF. Written as DNA, the CDR3 is TGTGCCATCAGCAGAGGAGCGGGAGGAGGAGAGACCCAGTACTTC.

The V and J genes are TRBV28 and TRBJ2-7; no definite D call. This CDR3 spans 15 amino acids. The germline V gene encodes CDR1 MDHEN and CDR2 SYDVKM. Trimming left V 6 bases short and J 2 bases short, with 17 bases between. The CDR3 sequence: CASSNPPALTYEQYF. The CDR3 DNA is TGTGCCAGCAGCAACCCGCCAGCGTTAACCTACGAGCAGTACTTC.

The gene calls are TRBV5-8 and TRBJ1-2, with D unresolved. Germline CDR1 is SGHTS and CDR2 is YDEGEE. V was clipped by 4 bases and J by 1 base, with 8 bases between them. The CDR3 spans 13 residues. CDR3 DNA sequence: TGTGCCAGCAGCATCGGGAATAACTATGGCTACACCTTC. Translated: CASSIGNNYGYTF.

This clone was detected only once. The chain has TRBV7-3 and TRBJ2-7, with D perhaps TRBD1 or TRBD2 (6 bases each). The CDR3 is 14 amino acids. Trimming pared 2 bases from V and 4 bases from J, leaving 12 bases between. Per the germline V gene, CDR1 is SGHTA and CDR2 is FQGTGA. The DNA for the CDR3 is TGTGCCAGCAGCTTAGGGGGGCGGAAGTACGAGCAGTACTTC. Protein product: CASSLGGRKYEQYF.

The chain has TRBV7-9 and TRBJ2-5; no clear D gene. Looked up from germline, CDR1 is SEHNR and CDR2 is FQNEAQ (reference sequence). There are 13 residues in the CDR3. V was clipped by 6 bases and J by 7 bases, with 15 bases between them. This CDR3 reads CASRDGPQRTQYF. The CDR3 DNA is TGTGCCAGCAGGGACGGACCCCAGAGGACCCAGTACTTC.

The rearrangement links TRBV19 to TRBJ1-5, with 11 bases aligning to TRBD1. The CDR3 sequence is 17 residues long. Germline lookup yields CDR1 LNHDA and CDR2 SQIVND (reference sequence). Trimming cost V 8 bases and J 0 bases; bases outside gene matches: 9. CDR3 region: CASGQGARGPSNQPQHF. CDR3 nucleotides: TGTGCCAGTGGACAGGGGGCGCGGGGGCCTAGCAATCAGCCCCAGCATTTT.

This clone came up once. The chain carries TRBV6-1 and TRBJ1-4; D is undetermined. CDR1 is MNHNS and CDR2 is SASEGT in the germline V gene. The CDR3 has 12 residues. V shed 6 bases and J shed 6 bases, with 8 bases lying between them. CDR3 in DNA: TGTGCCAGCAGGCGACAAGATGAAAAACTGTTTTTT. This gives the protein CASRRQDEKLFF.

The chain joins TRBV4-2 to TRBJ2-5; D uncertain. Germline values: CDR1 LGHNA, CDR2 YNFKEQ. V was pared by 0 bases and J by 0 bases, with 8 bases between. The CDR3 sequence is 15 residues long. The CDR3 sequence is CASSQERRYQETQYF. CDR3 bases: TGTGCCAGCAGCCAAGAGAGGCGCTACCAAGAGACCCAGTACTTC.

The chain joins TRBV11-2 to TRBJ2-2; D may be TRBD1 (5 bases). This CDR3 comprises 15 residues. Germline V CDR1 and CDR2: SGHAT, FQNNGV. The V and J ends lost 2 bases and 4 bases respectively, with 11 bases between them. CDR3 amino acids: CASSLRTTATGELFF. The CDR3 region has the DNA TGTGCCAGCAGCTTAAGAACGACAGCCACCGGGGAGCTGTTTTTT.

The chain links TRBV7-9 to TRBJ2-1; 8 bases match TRBD2. The germline CDR1 and CDR2 sequences are SEHNR and FQNEAQ (reference sequence). The length of the CDR3 is 15 residues. Trimming removed 2 bases from V and 3 bases from J; junction bases left unmatched: 3. Here the CDR3 reads CASSLFREGYNEQFF. DNA for the CDR3: TGTGCCAGCAGCTTATTCCGGGAGGGCTACAATGAGCAGTTCTTC.

The chain has TRBV5-1 and TRBJ2-7; TRBD2 matches 8 bases. V shed 0 bases, J shed 3 bases, and the junction held 5 bases outside the gene matches. Germline CDR1 reads SGHRS; CDR2 reads YFSETQ. The CDR3 runs to 15 residues. In DNA, the CDR3 is TGCGCCAGCAGCTTGGTTGCGGGAGGTGGCTACGAGCAGTACTTC. It codes for CASSLVAGGGYEQYF.

This clone came up a few times. This sequence joins TRBV15 and TRBJ1-1; no clear D gene. CDR3 length equals 13 residues. Germline V gene data show CDR1 as LNHNV and CDR2 as YYDKDF (reference sequence). V was clipped by 0 bases and J by 5 bases, with 7 bases between them. CDR3 in amino acids: CATSRDSWTEAFF. The CDR3 bases are TGTGCCACCAGCAGAGATTCGTGGACTGAAGCTTTCTTT.

The chain combines TRBV5-4 with TRBJ2-1; the match to TRBD2 covers 10 bases. The CDR3 loop spans 18 amino acids. V shed 4 bases and J 0 bases; nucleotides not matched to a gene: 10. Germline assignment: CDR1 SGHNT and CDR2 YYREEE (reference sequence). For the CDR3, the DNA is TGTGCCAGCAGCCGAGGACTAGCGGTTACGAGCTCCTACAATGAGCAGTTCTTC. This encodes CASSRGLAVTSSYNEQFF.

The chain employs TRBV5-1 and TRBJ2-7; no definite D call. Germline lookup yields CDR1 SGHRS and CDR2 YFSETQ. V shed 1 base and J shed 6 bases, with 11 bases lying between them. The CDR3 totals 13 residues. The CDR3 DNA reads TGCGCCAGCAGCTTGTTACGACCGAGCGAGCAGTACTTC. It encodes CASSLLRPSEQYF.

The rearrangement links TRBV28 to TRBJ1-2, with D possibly being TRBD1 (5 bases). CDR1 is MDHEN, CDR2 SYDVKM, per germline. Trimming shortened V by 7 bases and J by 4 bases, and 10 bases separated the two germline ends. This CDR3 is built from 12 residues. The CDR3 spells CASKWGGYGYTF. In DNA form, the CDR3 reads TGTGCCAGCAAGTGGGGGGGCTATGGCTACACCTTC.

The chain recombines TRBV2 with TRBJ2-7; D remains unclear. With 8 bases removed from V and 4 bases from J, the gap between germline ends came to 9 bases. Per the germline V gene, CDR1 is SNHLY and CDR2 is FYNNEI. The CDR3 has 11 residues. This chain's CDR3 is CASQQKYEQYF. In DNA form, the CDR3 reads TGTGCCAGCCAGCAAAAGTACGAGCAGTACTTC.

The J gene is TRBJ2-3, the V gene TRBV7-2; D is unclear. Germline CDR1 and CDR2: SGHTA and FQGNSA. The V end lost 2 bases, the J end lost 2 bases, and 11 bases lay between the germline ends. The CDR3 is 15 residues long. CDR3 nucleotide sequence: TGTGCCAGCAGCTTACCTACAAGCCTCACAGATACGCAGTATTTT. It codes for CASSLPTSLTDTQYF.

This chain joins TRBV2 and TRBJ1-3, with D unclear. This CDR3 comprises 16 residues. V was trimmed by 3 bases and J by 0 bases, leaving 12 bases between them. In germline, CDR1 is SNHLY, CDR2 FYNNEI. CDR3 coding DNA: TGTGCCAGCAGTGAGGAGGGATACTACTCTGGAAACACCATATATTTT. It codes for CASSEEGYYSGNTIYF.

CDR3 in DNA: TGCGCCAGCAGCTTGCTACCGGCAAAAGAGACCCAGTACTTC. This codes for CASSLLPAKETQYF. The rearrangement uses TRBV5-1 and TRBJ2-5, with D unclear. The CDR3 contains 14 residues. V was trimmed by 1 base and J by 3 bases, leaving 10 bases between them. Germline V CDR1 and CDR2: SGHRS, YFSETQ.

This clone was picked up one time. The V and J genes are TRBV18 and TRBJ2-1; no reliable D call. The V and J ends lost 3 bases and 3 bases respectively, with 15 bases between them. This CDR3 has 16 residues. CDR1 is KGHSH and CDR2 is LQKENI in the germline V gene. CDR3 region: CASSPNRLRSYNEQFF. For the CDR3, the DNA is TGTGCCAGCTCACCGAACCGCCTCCGTAGCTACAATGAGCAGTTCTTC.

The rearrangement uses TRBV30 and TRBJ2-4; D not certain. The CDR3 is 14 amino acids. Germline values: CDR1 GTSNPN, CDR2 SVGIG (reference sequence). V was cut by 4 bases and J by 0 bases, with 10 bases left in between. In DNA, the CDR3 is TGTGCCTGGAACAAGAATATAGCCAAAAACATTCAGTACTTC. Translation gives CAWNKNIAKNIQYF.

The chain has TRBV13 and TRBJ2-7, with TRBD1 identical over 10 bases. The CDR3 extends over 16 amino acids. V was clipped by 5 bases and J by 6 bases; unmatched bases: 13. CDR1 is PRHDT and CDR2 is FYEKMQ in the germline V gene (reference sequence). The CDR3 loop reads CASSNIGTGDGFEQYF. The CDR3 coding sequence is TGTGCCAGCAGCAACATAGGGACAGGGGATGGGTTCGAGCAGTACTTC.

V is TRBV7-6 and J is TRBJ1-5, with TRBD1 matching 7 bases. Trimming took 1 base from V and 4 from J; bases not matched to a gene: 4. Germline CDR1 and CDR2: SGHVS and FNYEAQ. This CDR3 is built from 15 residues. This CDR3 reads CASSLGPGGNQPQHF. DNA of the CDR3: TGTGCCAGCAGCTTAGGCCCAGGGGGGAATCAGCCCCAGCATTTT.